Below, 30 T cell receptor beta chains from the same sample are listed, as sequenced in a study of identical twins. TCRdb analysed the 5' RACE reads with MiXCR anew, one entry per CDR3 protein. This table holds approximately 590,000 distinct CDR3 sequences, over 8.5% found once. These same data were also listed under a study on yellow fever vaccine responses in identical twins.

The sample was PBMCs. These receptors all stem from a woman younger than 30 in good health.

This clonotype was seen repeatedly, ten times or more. The CDR3 spells CASSLDTNSGANVLTF. The CDR3 DNA is TGTGCCAGCAGCTTAGATACTAACTCTGGGGCCAACGTCCTGACTTTC. The gene calls are TRBV5-5 and TRBJ2-6; no clear D gene. In germline, CDR1 is SGHKS, CDR2 YYEKEE (reference sequence). With 2 bases removed from V and 0 bases from J, the gap between germline ends came to 9 bases. CDR3 length equals 16 residues. The variable domain in full, with the rest retrieved from reference TRBV5-5 and TRBJ2-6, is DAGVTQSPTHLIKTRGQQVTLRCSPISGHKSVSWYQQVLGQGPQFIFQYYEKEERGRGNFPDRFSARQFPNYSSELNVNALLLGDSALYLCASSLDTNSGANVLTFGAGSRLTVL.

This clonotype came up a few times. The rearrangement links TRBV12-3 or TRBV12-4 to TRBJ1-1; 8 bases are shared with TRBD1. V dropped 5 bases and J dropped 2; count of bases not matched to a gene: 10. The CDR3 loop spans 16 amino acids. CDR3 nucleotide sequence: TGTGCCAGCAGTCTTACCGGACAGGGCCTTAACACTGAAGCTTTCTTT. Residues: CASSLTGQGLNTEAFF.

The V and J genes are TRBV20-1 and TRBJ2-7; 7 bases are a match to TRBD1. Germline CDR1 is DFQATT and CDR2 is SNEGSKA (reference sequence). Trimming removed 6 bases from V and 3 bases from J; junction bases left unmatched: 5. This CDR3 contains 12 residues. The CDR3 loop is CSAADRSYEQYF. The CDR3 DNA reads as TGCAGTGCCGCGGACAGGAGCTACGAGCAGTACTTC.

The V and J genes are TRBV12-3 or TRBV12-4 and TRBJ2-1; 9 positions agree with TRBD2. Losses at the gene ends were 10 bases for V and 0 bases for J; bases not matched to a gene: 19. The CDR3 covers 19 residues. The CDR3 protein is CAICPRRASGESSYNEQFF. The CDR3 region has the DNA TGTGCCATCTGTCCCCGCCGGGCTAGCGGGGAAAGCTCCTACAATGAGCAGTTCTTC.

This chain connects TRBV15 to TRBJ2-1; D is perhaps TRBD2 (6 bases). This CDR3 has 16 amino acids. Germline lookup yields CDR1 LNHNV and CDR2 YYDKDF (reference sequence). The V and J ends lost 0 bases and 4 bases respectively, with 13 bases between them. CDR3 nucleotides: TGTGCCACCAGCAGAGACTACCGCGGGGTTTACAATGAGCAGTTCTTC. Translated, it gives CATSRDYRGVYNEQFF.

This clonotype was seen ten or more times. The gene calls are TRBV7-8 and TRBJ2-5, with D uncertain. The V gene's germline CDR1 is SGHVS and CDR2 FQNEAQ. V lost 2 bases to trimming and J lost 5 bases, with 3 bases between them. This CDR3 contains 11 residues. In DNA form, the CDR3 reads TGTGCCAGCAGCTTACCCGAGACCCAGTACTTC. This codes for CASSLPETQYF. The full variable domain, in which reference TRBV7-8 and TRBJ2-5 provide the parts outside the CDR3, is GAGVSQSPRYKVAKRGQDVALRCDPISGHVSLFWYQQALGQGPEFLTYFQNEAQLDKSGLPSDRFFAERPEGSVSTLKIQRTQQEDSAVYLCASSLPETQYFGPGTRLLVL.

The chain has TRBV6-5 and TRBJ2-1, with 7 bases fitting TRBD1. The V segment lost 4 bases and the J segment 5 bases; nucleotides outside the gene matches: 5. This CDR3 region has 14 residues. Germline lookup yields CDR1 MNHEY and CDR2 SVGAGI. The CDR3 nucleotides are TGTGCCAGCAGTTTCGCGACAGGGAACAATGAGCAGTTCTTC. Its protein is CASSFATGNNEQFF.

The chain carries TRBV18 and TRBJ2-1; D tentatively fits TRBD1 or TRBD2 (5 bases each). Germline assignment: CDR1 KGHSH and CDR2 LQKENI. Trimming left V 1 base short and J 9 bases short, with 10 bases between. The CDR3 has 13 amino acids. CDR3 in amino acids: CASSPRDGGEQFF. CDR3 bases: TGTGCCAGCTCACCACGGGACGGAGGTGAGCAGTTCTTC.

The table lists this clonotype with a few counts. CDR3 protein: CACCNPGQGGTGANVLTF. The CDR3 nucleotides are TGTGCCTGCTGTAACCCGGGACAGGGGGGAACTGGGGCCAACGTCCTGACTTTC. This chain uses TRBV3-1 with TRBJ2-6, with TRBD1 matching over 11 bases. The junction had 14 bases not matched to a gene; V was cut back by 11 bases and J by 2 bases. The germline V gene encodes CDR1 LGHDT and CDR2 YNNKEL (reference sequence). This CDR3 region has 18 residues. Looking up the rest from reference TRBV3-1 and TRBJ2-6 gives the full variable domain: DTAVSQTPKYLVTQMGNDKSIKCEQNLGHDTMYWYKQDSKKFLKIMFSYNNKELIINETVPNRFSPKSPDKAHLNLHINSLELGDSAVYFCACCNPGQGGTGANVLTFGAGSRLTVL.

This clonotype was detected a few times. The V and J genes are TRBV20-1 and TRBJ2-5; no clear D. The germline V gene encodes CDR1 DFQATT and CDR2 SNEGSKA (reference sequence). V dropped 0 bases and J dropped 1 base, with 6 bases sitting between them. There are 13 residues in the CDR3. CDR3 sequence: CSARDSFQETQYF. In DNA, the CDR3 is TGCAGTGCTAGAGATAGTTTCCAAGAGACCCAGTACTTC.

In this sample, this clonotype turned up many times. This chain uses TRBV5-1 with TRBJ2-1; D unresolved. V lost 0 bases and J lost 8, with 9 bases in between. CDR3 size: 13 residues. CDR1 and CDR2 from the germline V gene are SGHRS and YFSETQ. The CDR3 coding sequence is TGCGCCAGCAGCTTGGTTCGCTTGCATGAGCAGTTCTTC. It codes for CASSLVRLHEQFF.

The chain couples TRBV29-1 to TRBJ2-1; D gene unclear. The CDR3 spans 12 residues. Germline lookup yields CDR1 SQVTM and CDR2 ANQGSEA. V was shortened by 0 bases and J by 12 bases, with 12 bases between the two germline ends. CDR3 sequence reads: CSVEDLDLGQFF. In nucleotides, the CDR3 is TGCAGCGTTGAAGATCTGGACCTGGGGCAGTTCTTC.

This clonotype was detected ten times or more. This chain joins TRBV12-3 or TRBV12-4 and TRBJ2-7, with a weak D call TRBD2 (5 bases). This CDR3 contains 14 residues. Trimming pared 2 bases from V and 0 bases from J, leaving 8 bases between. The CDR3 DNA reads TGTGCCAGCAGTTTACAGACTAACTCCTACGAGCAGTACTTC. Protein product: CASSLQTNSYEQYF.

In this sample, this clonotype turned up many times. CDR3 loop: CASSLVGQHSPEHSPLHF. CDR3 nucleotides: TGTGCCAGCAGCTTAGTTGGGCAGCACTCTCCTGAGCATTCACCCCTCCACTTT. The gene calls are TRBV7-9 and TRBJ1-6; D is undetermined. The V end was cut by 1 base, the J end by 8 bases, with 21 bases between. The germline CDR1 and CDR2 sequences are SEHNR and FQNEAQ (reference sequence). The CDR3 covers 18 residues.

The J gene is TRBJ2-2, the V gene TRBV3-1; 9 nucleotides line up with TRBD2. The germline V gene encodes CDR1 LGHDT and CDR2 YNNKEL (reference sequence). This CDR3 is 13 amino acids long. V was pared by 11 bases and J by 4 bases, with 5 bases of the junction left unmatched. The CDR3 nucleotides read TGTGCCGCCGGGACTAGCCTCACCGGGGAGCTGTTTTTT. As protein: CAAGTSLTGELFF.

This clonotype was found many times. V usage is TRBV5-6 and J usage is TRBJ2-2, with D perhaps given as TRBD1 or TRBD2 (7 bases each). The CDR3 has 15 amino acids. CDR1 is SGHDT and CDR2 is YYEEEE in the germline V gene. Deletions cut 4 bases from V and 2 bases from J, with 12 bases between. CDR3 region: CASSGRGRNTGELFF. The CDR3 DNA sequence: TGTGCCAGCAGCGGGAGGGGGCGCAACACCGGGGAGCTGTTTTTT.

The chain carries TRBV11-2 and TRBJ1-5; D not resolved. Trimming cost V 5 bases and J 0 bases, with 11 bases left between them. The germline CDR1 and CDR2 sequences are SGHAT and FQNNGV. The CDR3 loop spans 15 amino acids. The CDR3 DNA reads TGTGCCAGCAGCGCTAGTCAGTATAGCAATCAGCCCCAGCATTTT. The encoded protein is CASSASQYSNQPQHF.

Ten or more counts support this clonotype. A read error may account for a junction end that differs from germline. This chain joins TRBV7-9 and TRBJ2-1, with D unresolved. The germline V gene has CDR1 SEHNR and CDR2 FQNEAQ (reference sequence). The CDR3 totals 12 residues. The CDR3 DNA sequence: TGCGCCAGCAGCCCAGACTACAATGAGCAGTTCTTC. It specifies CASSPDYNEQFF.

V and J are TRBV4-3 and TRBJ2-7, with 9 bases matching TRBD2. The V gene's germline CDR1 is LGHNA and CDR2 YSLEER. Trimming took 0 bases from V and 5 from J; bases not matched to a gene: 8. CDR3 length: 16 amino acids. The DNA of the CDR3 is TGCGCCAGCAGCCAAGATCGGGCTAGCGGGATCAACGAGCAGTACTTC. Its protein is CASSQDRASGINEQYF.

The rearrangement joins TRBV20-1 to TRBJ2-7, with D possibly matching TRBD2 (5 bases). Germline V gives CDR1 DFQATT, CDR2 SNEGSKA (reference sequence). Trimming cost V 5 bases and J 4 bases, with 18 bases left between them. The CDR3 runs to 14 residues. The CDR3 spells CSADPGRGIYEQYF. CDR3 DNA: TGCAGTGCTGATCCAGGTAGAGGGATATACGAGCAGTACTTC.

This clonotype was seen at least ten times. The CDR3 loop is CSGGNEQFF. The CDR3 nucleotides read TGCAGCGGGGGCAATGAGCAGTTCTTC. The rearrangement links TRBV29-1 to TRBJ2-1; D unclear. The V gene lost 7 bases and the J gene lost 6 bases, with 4 bases spanning the gap. The germline V gene has CDR1 SQVTM and CDR2 ANQGSEA. CDR3 length: 9 amino acids.

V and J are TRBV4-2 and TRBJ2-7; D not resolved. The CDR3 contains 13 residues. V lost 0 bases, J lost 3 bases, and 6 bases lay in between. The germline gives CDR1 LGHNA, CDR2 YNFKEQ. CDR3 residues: CASSQEANYEQYF. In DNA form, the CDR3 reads TGTGCCAGCAGCCAAGAGGCCAACTACGAGCAGTACTTC.

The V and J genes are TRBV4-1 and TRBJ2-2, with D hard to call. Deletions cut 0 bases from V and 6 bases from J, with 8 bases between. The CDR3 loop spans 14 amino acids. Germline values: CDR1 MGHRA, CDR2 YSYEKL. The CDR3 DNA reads TGCGCCAGCAGCCAAGAGGTTACTCCCGGGGAGCTGTTTTTT. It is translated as CASSQEVTPGELFF.

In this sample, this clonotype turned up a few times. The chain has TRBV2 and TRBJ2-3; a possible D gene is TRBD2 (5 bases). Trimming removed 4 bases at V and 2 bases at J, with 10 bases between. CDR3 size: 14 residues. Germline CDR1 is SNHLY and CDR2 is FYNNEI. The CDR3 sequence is CASSVYGVTDTQYF. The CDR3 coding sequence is TGTGCCAGCAGTGTTTACGGGGTCACAGATACGCAGTATTTT.

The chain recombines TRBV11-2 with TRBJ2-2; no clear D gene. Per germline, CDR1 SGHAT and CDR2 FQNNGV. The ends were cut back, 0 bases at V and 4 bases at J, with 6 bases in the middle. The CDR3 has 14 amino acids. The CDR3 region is CASSLEASTGELFF. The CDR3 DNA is TGTGCCAGCAGCTTAGAGGCCTCCACCGGGGAGCTGTTTTTT.

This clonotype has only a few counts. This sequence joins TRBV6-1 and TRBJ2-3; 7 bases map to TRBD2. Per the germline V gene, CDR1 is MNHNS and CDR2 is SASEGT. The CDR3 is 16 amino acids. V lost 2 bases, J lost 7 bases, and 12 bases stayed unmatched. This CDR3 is CASSEPGTTLGNTQYF. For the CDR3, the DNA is TGTGCCAGCAGTGAACCCGGGACTACCCTCGGAAATACGCAGTATTTT.

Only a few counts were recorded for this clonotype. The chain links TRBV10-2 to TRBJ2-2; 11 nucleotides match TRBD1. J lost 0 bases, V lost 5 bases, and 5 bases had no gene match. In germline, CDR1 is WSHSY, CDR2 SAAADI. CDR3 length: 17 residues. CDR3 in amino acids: CASSLKGQGANTGELFF. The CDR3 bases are TGCGCCAGCAGTTTAAAGGGACAGGGGGCGAACACCGGGGAGCTGTTTTTT.

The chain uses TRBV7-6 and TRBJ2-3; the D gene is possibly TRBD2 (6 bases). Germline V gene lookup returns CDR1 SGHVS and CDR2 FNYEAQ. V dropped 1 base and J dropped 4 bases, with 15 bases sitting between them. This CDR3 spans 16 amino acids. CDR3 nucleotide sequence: TGTGCCAGCAGCTTAGTTTCTAGCGCGATCGCAGATACGCAGTATTTT. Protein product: CASSLVSSAIADTQYF.

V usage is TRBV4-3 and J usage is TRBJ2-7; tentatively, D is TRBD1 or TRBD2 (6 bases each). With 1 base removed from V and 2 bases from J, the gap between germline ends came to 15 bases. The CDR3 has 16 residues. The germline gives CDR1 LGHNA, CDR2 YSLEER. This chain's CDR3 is CASSQGGGTLTYEQYF. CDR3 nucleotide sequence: TGCGCCAGCAGCCAAGGAGGGGGGACTTTAACCTACGAGCAGTACTTC.

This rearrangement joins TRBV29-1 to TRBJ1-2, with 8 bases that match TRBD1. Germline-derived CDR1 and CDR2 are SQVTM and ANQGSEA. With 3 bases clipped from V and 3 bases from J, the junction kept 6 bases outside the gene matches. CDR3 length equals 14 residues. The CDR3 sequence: CSVDGTGGHYGYTF. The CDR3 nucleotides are TGCAGCGTTGATGGGACAGGAGGACACTATGGCTACACCTTC. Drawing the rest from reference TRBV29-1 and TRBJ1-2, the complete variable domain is SAVISQKPSRDICQRGTSLTIQCQVDSQVTMMFWYRQQPGQSLTLIATANQGSEATYESGFVIDKFPISRPNLTFSTLTVSNMSPEDSSIYLCSVDGTGGHYGYTFGSGTRLTVV.